This T cell receptor beta chain was documented in a study of CD8 T cells in Susac syndrome. Roughly 0.45 to 1 ug RNA was reverse transcribed with random hexamers. TCRdb recomputed calls from the immunoSEQ multiplex PCR reads with MiXCR, one row per CDR3 protein. The table includes fewer than 350,000 distinct CDR3 sequences, about 82% detected once. The germline gives CDR1 MNHEY, CDR2 SMNVEV (reference sequence). V lost 1 base, J lost 0 bases, and 9 bases lay in between. This CDR3 is built from 15 residues. Sequencing of TCR beta covered CD8+ and CD4+ T cells obtained from blood. The V gene is TRBV27, the J gene TRBJ1-1; the D is unclear. The specimen was CD8+ T cells from PBMCs. This receptor was identified in a human donor with multiple sclerosis. The CDR3 DNA sequence: TGTGCCAGCAGTTTATACCCGAGCATGAACACTGAAGCTTTCTTT. This codes for CASSLYPSMNTEAFF.